The 24 T cell receptor beta chains below come from one sample, sequenced in a study of radiotherapy plus CTLA-4 blockade in lung cancer. Measured with immunoSEQ multiplex PCR; TCRdb has only the in-frame clones, and not every one. Of some 50,000 clones in the sample, around 77% were seen once. The input for sequencing was peripheral blood, taken from a patient treated with radiotherapy plus ipilimumab. The receptor set was obtained from a human donor with non-small cell lung cancer who had stable disease on radiotherapy plus ipilimumab.

In the case of this clone: The same CDR3 also results from other DNA sequences found in this sample. This chain connects TRBV7-7 to TRBJ2-1, with a possible D match to TRBD2 (6 bases). This CDR3 comprises 15 residues. Germline V gene data show CDR1 as SSHAT and CDR2 as FNYEAQ (reference sequence). Trimming shortened V by 5 bases and J by 7 bases, and 18 bases separated the two germline ends. The CDR3 DNA follows: TGTGCCAGCAGCCCGAGCAGCGGAGGGGAGAATGAGCAGTTCTTC. This codes for CASSPSSGGENEQFF.

This clone was seen only a few times. Here the CDR3 DNA reads TGTGCCAGCAGTTTAACACCTGGGACAGGCACTCAGCCCCAGCATTTT. Its protein product is CASSLTPGTGTQPQHF. The V gene is TRBV27, the J gene TRBJ1-5; 8 bases are shared with TRBD1. Germline V gene sequence: CDR1 MNHEY, CDR2 SMNVEV (reference sequence). Germline trimming cut 2 bases from V and 6 bases from J; bases unmatched to any gene: 9. The CDR3 extends over 16 amino acids.

The V gene is TRBV6-1, the J gene TRBJ1-3; no clear D gene. The V and J ends lost 6 bases and 3 bases respectively, with 15 bases between them. Germline V gene lookup returns CDR1 MNHNS and CDR2 SASEGT. The CDR3 loop spans 15 amino acids. The CDR3, as DNA: TGTGCCAGCAGCCTCGAAATCCCGGGTGGAAACACCATATATTTT. It translates to CASSLEIPGGNTIYF.

The chain has TRBV7-2 and TRBJ1-2, with unresolved D. Trimming cost V 6 bases and J 5 bases, with 10 bases left between them. The CDR3 totals 12 residues. Germline V lookup: CDR1 SGHTA, CDR2 FQGNSA. CDR3 DNA sequence: TGTGCCAGCAGGAGCTTCGGGTATGGCTACACCTTC. Residues: CASRSFGYGYTF.

This chain connects TRBV5-6 to TRBJ1-3; no firm D call. The CDR3 consists of 14 residues. CDR1 SGHDT and CDR2 YYEEEE come from the germline V gene. V shed 4 bases and J shed 0 bases, with 8 bases lying between them. As DNA, the CDR3 is TGTGCCAGCAGCGAAGACTACTCTGGAAACACCATATATTTT. It yields the protein CASSEDYSGNTIYF.

The rearrangement uses TRBV19 and TRBJ1-5; maybe TRBD1 (5 bases). The V end lost 5 bases, the J end lost 10 bases, and 18 bases lay between the germline ends. Germline-derived CDR1 and CDR2 are LNHDA and SQIVND (reference sequence). CDR3 length: 14 residues. The CDR3 region is CASSPGQGLGPQHF. The CDR3 DNA reads TGTGCCAGTAGTCCGGGTCAGGGCTTGGGTCCCCAGCATTTT.

The chain has TRBV5-1 and TRBJ1-3; D is perhaps TRBD1 (6 bases). The germline V gene has CDR1 SGHRS and CDR2 YFSETQ. Trimming took 1 base from V and 8 from J, leaving 19 bases between them. The CDR3 spans 16 residues. The CDR3 protein is CASSLFGQGAGDTIYF. The CDR3 DNA is TGCGCCAGCAGCTTGTTCGGCCAAGGGGCAGGGGACACCATATATTTT. Full variable domain (rest looked up from reference TRBV5-1 and TRBJ1-3): KAGVTQTPRYLIKTRGQQVTLSCSPISGHRSVSWYQQTPGQGLQFLFEYFSETQRNKGNFPGRFSGRQFSNSRSEMNVSTLELGDSALYLCASSLFGQGAGDTIYFGEGSWLTVV.

This chain links TRBV14 with TRBJ1-1, with no clear D. Germline V gives CDR1 SGHDN, CDR2 FVKESK. This CDR3 is built from 17 residues. V was cut by 0 bases and J by 7 bases, with 21 bases left in between. The CDR3 nucleotides read TGTGCCAGCAGCCAAGATTCTCGGAGGTCCGAACGGGGTGAAGCTTTCTTT. Its translation is CASSQDSRRSERGEAFF.

The chain employs TRBV27 and TRBJ2-6; 7 bases are shared with TRBD1. Germline trimming cut 5 bases from V and 0 bases from J; bases unmatched to any gene: 13. CDR1 is MNHEY and CDR2 is SMNVEV in the germline V gene (reference sequence). The CDR3 consists of 19 residues. CDR3 protein: CASSVQETGISSGANVLTF. The CDR3 bases are TGTGCCAGCAGTGTCCAGGAGACAGGGATTAGCTCTGGGGCCAACGTCCTGACTTTC. The whole variable domain, remainder taken from reference TRBV27 and TRBJ2-6, is EAQVTQNPRYLITVTGKKLTVTCSQNMNHEYMSWYRQDPGLGLRQIYYSMNVEVTDKGDVPEGYKVSRKEKRNFPLILESPSPNQTSLYFCASSVQETGISSGANVLTFGAGSRLTVL.

The chain employs TRBV5-4 and TRBJ2-5; the match to TRBD1 covers 9 bases. V shed 4 bases, J shed 5 bases, and the junction held 9 bases outside the gene matches. This CDR3 comprises 15 residues. CDR1 and CDR2 from the germline V gene are SGHNT and YYREEE (reference sequence). The CDR3, as DNA: TGTGCCAGCAGCACCAACAGGGGGCTTAAGGAGACCCAGTACTTC. Translating it yields CASSTNRGLKETQYF.

The CDR3: CASSLVGGQLNIQYF. The DNA for the CDR3 is TGTGCCAGCAGCTTGGTTGGGGGCCAATTAAACATTCAGTACTTC. The rearrangement links TRBV5-6 to TRBJ2-4; possible D gene TRBD1, 6 bases. Germline assignment: CDR1 SGHDT and CDR2 YYEEEE. This CDR3 comprises 15 residues. Trimming left V 0 bases short and J 6 bases short, with 13 bases between.

This clone was seen once. Here the CDR3 reads CATSSLSGQVLAKNIQYF. In DNA form, the CDR3 reads TGTGCCACCAGTTCTTTGTCGGGACAGGTCCTAGCCAAAAACATTCAGTACTTC. The chain links TRBV19 to TRBJ2-4; TRBD1 matches 8 bases. The germline CDR1 and CDR2 sequences are LNHDA and SQIVND (reference sequence). The CDR3 runs to 18 residues. After removal of 10 bases from V and 0 bases from J, the junction contained 17 bases not matched to a gene.

This clone was picked up one time. V usage is TRBV10-2 and J usage is TRBJ2-1, with D perhaps being TRBD1 or TRBD2 (6 bases each). Trimming took off 5 bases at V and 4 bases at J, with 12 bases between the two ends. This CDR3 is 14 amino acids long. The V gene's germline CDR1 is WSHSY and CDR2 SAAADI. The DNA of the CDR3 is TGCGCCAGCAGTAAGAGGGGGGCTTACAATGAGCAGTTCTTC. This sequence encodes CASSKRGAYNEQFF.

The chain uses TRBV6-4 and TRBJ1-2, with 7 bases fitting TRBD1. J was trimmed by 2 bases and V by 8 bases; bases with no gene match: 8. Germline V gene lookup returns CDR1 MRHNA and CDR2 SNTAGT. The CDR3 consists of 14 residues. The CDR3 here is CASAQTGTNYGYTF. The CDR3 DNA follows: TGTGCCAGCGCGCAGACAGGGACGAACTATGGCTACACCTTC.

The rearrangement links TRBV5-1 to TRBJ2-5; possibly TRBD2 for D (5 bases). This CDR3 spans 14 amino acids. The ends were cut back, 2 bases at V and 1 base at J, with 9 bases in the middle. CDR1 is SGHRS and CDR2 is YFSETQ in the germline V gene. The CDR3 nucleotides are TGCGCCAGCAGCTTCATCGGGATCCAAGAGACCCAGTACTTC. Amino acid sequence: CASSFIGIQETQYF.

The chain joins TRBV2 to TRBJ2-5; 10 positions agree with TRBD2. Per the germline V gene, CDR1 is SNHLY and CDR2 is FYNNEI. Losses at the gene ends were 5 bases for V and 5 bases for J; bases not matched to a gene: 23. The CDR3 runs to 20 residues. CDR3 in DNA: TGTGCCAGCAGTTTCCGGGGTAGCGGGGGGTACCCCAGGGGGAAGGAGACCCAGTACTTC. This codes for CASSFRGSGGYPRGKETQYF.

J is TRBJ2-3 and V is TRBV18, with D perhaps given as TRBD1 or TRBD2 (6 bases each). Looked up from germline, CDR1 is KGHSH and CDR2 is LQKENI. Trimming stripped 1 base from V and 0 bases from J, with 8 bases between. The CDR3 contains 15 residues. The DNA for the CDR3 is TGTGCCAGCTCACCACTAGGGGGGAGCACAGATACGCAGTATTTT. Its translation is CASSPLGGSTDTQYF.

J is TRBJ2-5 and V is TRBV4-1, with D hard to call. The CDR3 contains 14 residues. Between the trimmed V and J ends, which lost 0 bases and 1 base, there was a span of 6 bases. CDR1 and CDR2 (germline): MGHRA, YSYEKL. DNA of the CDR3: TGCGCCAGCAGCCAAGAGGCAGTCCAAGAGACCCAGTACTTC. Protein: CASSQEAVQETQYF.

The V call is TRBV19, the J call TRBJ2-1, with 9 bases aligning to TRBD2. Germline-derived CDR1 and CDR2 are LNHDA and SQIVND (reference sequence). The V gene end was trimmed by 1 base and the J gene end by 13 bases; junction bases not matched to a gene: 14. CDR3 size: 16 residues. For the CDR3, the DNA is TGTGCCAGTAGTATAGTCGCGGGCGGGGGGGCCGGTAGACAGTTCTTC. It specifies CASSIVAGGGAGRQFF.

This rearrangement joins TRBV7-2 to TRBJ1-1; D not resolved. CDR1 and CDR2 from the germline V gene are SGHTA and FQGNSA. V was trimmed by 4 bases and J by 1 base, leaving 16 bases between them. The CDR3 is 16 residues long. Written as DNA, the CDR3 is TGTGCCAGCAGCTCTGTTCGTAGGCTGGGGAACACTGAAGCTTTCTTT. Its protein product is CASSSVRRLGNTEAFF.

The genes are TRBV7-9 and TRBJ1-2; D call uncertain. V was trimmed by 4 bases and J by 3 bases, leaving 9 bases between them. CDR1 SEHNR and CDR2 FQNEAQ come from the germline V gene (reference sequence). The CDR3 is 13 residues long. Here the CDR3 DNA reads TGTGCCAGCAGCTCCCAGACTGACTATGGCTACACCTTC. It translates to CASSSQTDYGYTF. The variable domain in full, completed from reference TRBV7-9 and TRBJ1-2, reads DTGVSQNPRHKITKRGQNVTFRCDPISEHNRLYWYRQTLGQGPEFLTYFQNEAQLEKSRLLSDRFSAERPKGSFSTLEIQRTEQGDSAMYLCASSSQTDYGYTFGSGTRLTVV.

This clone turned up a few times. This chain uses TRBV6-5 with TRBJ1-1, with a weak D call TRBD1 (5 bases). V was pared by 0 bases and J by 14 bases, with 25 bases between. CDR3 size: 16 residues. Germline V gene lookup returns CDR1 MNHEY and CDR2 SVGAGI. CDR3 nucleotide sequence: TGTGCCAGCAGTTACTCTACCGGGGGGGAAGGGCAATTCGCCTTCTTT. Amino acid sequence: CASSYSTGGEGQFAFF.

The rearrangement joins TRBV2 to TRBJ1-2; D is uncertain. V was pared by 8 bases and J by 8 bases, with 9 bases between. The CDR3 runs 10 residues. CDR1 and CDR2 (germline): SNHLY, FYNNEI. Here the CDR3 DNA reads TGTGCCAGCTCTCCGGTAGGCTACACCTTC. Translation: CASSPVGYTF.

The J gene is TRBJ1-4, the V gene TRBV4-1; no definite D call. The CDR3 sequence is 15 residues long. Germline CDR1 reads MGHRA; CDR2 reads YSYEKL. V was clipped by 0 bases and J by 3 bases, with 8 bases between them. The CDR3 nucleotides are TGCGCCAGCAGCCAAGAGTACACCTCTAATGAAAAACTGTTTTTT. Amino acid sequence: CASSQEYTSNEKLFF.